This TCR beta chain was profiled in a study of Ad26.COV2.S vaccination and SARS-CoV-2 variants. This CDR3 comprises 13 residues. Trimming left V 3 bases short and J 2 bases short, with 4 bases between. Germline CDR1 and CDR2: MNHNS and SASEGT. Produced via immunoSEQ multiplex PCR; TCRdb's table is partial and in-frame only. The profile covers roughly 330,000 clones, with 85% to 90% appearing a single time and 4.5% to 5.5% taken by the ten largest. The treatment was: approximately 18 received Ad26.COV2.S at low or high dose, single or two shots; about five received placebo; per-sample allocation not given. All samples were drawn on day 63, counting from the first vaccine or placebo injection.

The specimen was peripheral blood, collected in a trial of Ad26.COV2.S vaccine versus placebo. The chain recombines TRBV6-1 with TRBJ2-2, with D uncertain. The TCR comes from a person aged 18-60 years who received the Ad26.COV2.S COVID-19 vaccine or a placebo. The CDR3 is CASSDRNTGELFF. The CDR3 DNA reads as TGTGCCAGCAGTGACCGAAACACCGGGGAGCTGTTTTTT.